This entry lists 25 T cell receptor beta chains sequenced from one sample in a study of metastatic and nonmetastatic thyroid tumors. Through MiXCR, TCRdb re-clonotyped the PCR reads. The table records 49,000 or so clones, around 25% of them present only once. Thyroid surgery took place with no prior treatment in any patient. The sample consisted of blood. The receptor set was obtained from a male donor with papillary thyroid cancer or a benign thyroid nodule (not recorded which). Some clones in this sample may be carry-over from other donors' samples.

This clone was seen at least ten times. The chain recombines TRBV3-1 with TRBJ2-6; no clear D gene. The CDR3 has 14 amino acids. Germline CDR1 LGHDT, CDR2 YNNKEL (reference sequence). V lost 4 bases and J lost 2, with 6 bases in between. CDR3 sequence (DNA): TGTGCCAGCAGCCGTACTCCTGGGGCCAACGTCCTGACTTTC. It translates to CASSRTPGANVLTF. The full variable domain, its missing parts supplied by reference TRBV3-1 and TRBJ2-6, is DTAVSQTPKYLVTQMGNDKSIKCEQNLGHDTMYWYKQDSKKFLKIMFSYNNKELIINETVPNRFSPKSPDKAHLNLHINSLELGDSAVYFCASSRTPGANVLTFGAGSRLTVL.

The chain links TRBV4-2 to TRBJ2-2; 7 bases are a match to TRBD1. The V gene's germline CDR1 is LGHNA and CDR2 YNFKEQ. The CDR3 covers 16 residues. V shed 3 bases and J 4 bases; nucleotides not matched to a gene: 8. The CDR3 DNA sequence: TGTGCCAGCAGCCAGGTCCTCCCAGGGGGCACCGGGGAGCTGTTTTTT. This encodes CASSQVLPGGTGELFF.

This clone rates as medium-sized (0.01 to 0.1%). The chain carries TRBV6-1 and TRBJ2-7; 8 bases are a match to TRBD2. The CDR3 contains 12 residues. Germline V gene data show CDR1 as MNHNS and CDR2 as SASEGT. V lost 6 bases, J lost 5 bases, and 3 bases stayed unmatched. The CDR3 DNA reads TGTGCCAGCAGATTAGCGGGAAACGAGCAGTACTTC. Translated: CASRLAGNEQYF.

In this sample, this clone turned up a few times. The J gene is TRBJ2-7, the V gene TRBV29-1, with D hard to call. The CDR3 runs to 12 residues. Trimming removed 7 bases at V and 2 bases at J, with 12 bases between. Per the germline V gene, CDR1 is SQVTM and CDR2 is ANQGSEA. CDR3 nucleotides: TGCAGCGGTGGACGGGCCGCCTACGAGCAGTACTTC. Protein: CSGGRAAYEQYF.

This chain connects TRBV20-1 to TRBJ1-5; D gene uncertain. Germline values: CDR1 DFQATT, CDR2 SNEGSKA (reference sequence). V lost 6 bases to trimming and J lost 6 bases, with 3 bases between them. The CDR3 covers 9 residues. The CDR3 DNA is TGCAGTGCCCTTCAGCCCCAGCATTTT. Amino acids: CSALQPQHF.

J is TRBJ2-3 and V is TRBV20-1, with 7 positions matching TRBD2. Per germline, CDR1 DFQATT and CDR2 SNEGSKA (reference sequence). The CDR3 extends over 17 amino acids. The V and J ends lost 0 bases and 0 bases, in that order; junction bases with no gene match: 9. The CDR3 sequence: CSARDRRELTSTDTQYF. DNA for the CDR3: TGCAGTGCTAGAGATCGGCGGGAGCTCACTAGCACAGATACGCAGTATTTT.

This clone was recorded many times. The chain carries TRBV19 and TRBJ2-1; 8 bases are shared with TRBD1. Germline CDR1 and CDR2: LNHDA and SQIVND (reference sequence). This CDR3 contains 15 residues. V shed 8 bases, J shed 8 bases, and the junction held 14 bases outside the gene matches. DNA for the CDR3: TGTGCCAGTCTCGCCAGGGGGCGGAGATTTGATGAGCAGTTCTTC. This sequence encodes CASLARGRRFDEQFF.

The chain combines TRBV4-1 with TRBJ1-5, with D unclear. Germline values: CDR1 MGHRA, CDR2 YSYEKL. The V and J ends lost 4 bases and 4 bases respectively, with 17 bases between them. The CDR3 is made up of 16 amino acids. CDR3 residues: CASSPRVGTANQPQHF. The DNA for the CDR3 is TGCGCCAGCAGCCCTCGTGTGGGAACGGCTAATCAGCCCCAGCATTTT.

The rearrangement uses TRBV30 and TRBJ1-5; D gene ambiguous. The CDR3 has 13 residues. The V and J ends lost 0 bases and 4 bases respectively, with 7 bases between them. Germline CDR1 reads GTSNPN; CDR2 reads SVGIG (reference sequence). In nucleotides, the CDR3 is TGTGCCTGGAGTGTACAAGGGAATCAGCCCCAGCATTTT. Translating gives CAWSVQGNQPQHF.

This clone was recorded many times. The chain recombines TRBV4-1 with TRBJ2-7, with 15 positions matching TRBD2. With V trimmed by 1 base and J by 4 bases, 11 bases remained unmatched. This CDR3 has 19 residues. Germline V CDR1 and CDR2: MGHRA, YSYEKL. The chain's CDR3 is CASSQATLRTSGRGYEQYF. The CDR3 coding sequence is TGCGCCAGCAGCCAAGCTACCCTCCGGACTAGCGGGAGGGGTTACGAGCAGTACTTC.

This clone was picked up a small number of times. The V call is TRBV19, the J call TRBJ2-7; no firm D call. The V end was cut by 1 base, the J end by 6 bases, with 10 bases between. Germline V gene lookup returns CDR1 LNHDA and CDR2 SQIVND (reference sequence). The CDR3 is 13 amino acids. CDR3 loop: CASSIGASREQYF. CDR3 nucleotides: TGTGCCAGTAGTATAGGGGCTAGTCGCGAGCAGTACTTC.

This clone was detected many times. CDR3 loop: CASSLSEPGELFF. CDR3 DNA sequence: TGTGCCAGTAGTCTTTCAGAGCCAGGGGAGCTGTTTTTT. The chain has TRBV19 and TRBJ2-2; D is unresolved. Per germline, CDR1 LNHDA and CDR2 SQIVND (reference sequence). Trimming left V 5 bases short and J 8 bases short, with 12 bases between. This CDR3 spans 13 amino acids.

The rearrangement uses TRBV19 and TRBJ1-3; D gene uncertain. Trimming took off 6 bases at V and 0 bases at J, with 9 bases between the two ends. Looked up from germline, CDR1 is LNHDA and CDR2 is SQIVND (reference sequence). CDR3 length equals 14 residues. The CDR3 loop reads CASRGVSSGNTIYF. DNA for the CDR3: TGTGCCAGTAGGGGAGTGAGCTCTGGAAACACCATATATTTT.

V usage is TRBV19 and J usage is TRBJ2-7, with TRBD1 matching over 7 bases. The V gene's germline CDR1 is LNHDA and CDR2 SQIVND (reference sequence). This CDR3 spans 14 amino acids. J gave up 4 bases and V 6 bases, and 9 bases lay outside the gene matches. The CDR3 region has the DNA TGTGCCAGTAGCCCGGAGACCAGGGGGTACGAGCAGTACTTC. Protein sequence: CASSPETRGYEQYF.

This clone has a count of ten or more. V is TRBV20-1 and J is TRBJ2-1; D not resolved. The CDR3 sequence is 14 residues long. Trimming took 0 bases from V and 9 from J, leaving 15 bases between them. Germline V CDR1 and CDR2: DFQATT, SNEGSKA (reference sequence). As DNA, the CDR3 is TGCAGTGCTAGAGAGGGTTTCGCCGGCGGTGAGCAGTTCTTC. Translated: CSAREGFAGGEQFF.

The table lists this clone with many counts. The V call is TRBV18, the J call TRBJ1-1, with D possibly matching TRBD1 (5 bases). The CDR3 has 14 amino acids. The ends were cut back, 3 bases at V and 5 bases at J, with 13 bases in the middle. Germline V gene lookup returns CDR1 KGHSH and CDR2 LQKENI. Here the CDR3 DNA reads TGTGCCAGCTCACCGGCGGGGGGGAATACTGAAGCTTTCTTT. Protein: CASSPAGGNTEAFF.

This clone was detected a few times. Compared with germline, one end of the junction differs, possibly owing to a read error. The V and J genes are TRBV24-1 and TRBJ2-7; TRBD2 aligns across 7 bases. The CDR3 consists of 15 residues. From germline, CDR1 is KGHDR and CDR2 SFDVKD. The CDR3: CATSDKAGESFEQYF. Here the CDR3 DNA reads TGTGCCACCAGTGATAAGGCGGGAGAATCCTTCGAGCAGTACTTC.

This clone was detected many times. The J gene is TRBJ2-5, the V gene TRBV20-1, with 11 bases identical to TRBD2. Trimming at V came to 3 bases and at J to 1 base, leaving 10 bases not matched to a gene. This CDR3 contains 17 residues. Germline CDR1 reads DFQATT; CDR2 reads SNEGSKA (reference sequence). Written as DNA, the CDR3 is TGCAGTGCTAGGGGGACTAGCGGTCTAAGTCTCCAAGAGACCCAGTACTTC. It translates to CSARGTSGLSLQETQYF.

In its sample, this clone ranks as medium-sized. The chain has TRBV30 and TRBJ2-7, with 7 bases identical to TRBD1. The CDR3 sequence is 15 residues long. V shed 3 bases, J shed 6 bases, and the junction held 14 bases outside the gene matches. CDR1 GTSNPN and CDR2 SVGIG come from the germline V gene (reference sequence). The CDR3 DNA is TGTGCCTGGAGCGTAATACAGGGGCGGTTATCCGAGCAGTACTTC. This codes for CAWSVIQGRLSEQYF.

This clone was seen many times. CDR3 bases: TGTGCCATCAGTGAGTCGGGTAAGGGCTACGAGCAGTACTTC. This codes for CAISESGKGYEQYF. The chain combines TRBV10-3 with TRBJ2-7; the D is unclear. Deletions cut 0 bases from V and 3 bases from J, with 9 bases between. Germline V CDR1 and CDR2: ENHRY, SYGVKD. This CDR3 region has 14 residues.

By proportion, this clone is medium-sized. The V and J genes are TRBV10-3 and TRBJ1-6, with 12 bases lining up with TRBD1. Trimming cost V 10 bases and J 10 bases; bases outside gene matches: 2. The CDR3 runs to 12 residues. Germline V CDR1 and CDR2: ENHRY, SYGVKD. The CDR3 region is CATGTGGSPLHF. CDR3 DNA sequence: TGTGCCACCGGGACAGGGGGCTCACCCCTCCACTTT.

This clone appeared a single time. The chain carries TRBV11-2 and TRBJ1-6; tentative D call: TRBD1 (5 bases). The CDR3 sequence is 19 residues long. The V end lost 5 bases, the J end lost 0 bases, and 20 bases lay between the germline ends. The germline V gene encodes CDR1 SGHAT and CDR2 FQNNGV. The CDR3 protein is CASSQAAEGPSSYNSPLHF. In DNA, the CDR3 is TGTGCCAGCAGCCAGGCTGCGGAGGGGCCTAGCTCCTATAATTCACCCCTCCACTTT.

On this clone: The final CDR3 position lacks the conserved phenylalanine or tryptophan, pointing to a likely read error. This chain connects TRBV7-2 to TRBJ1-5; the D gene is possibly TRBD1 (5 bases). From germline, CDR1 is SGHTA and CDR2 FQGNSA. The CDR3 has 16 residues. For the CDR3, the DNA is TGTTCCAGCAGCTTAGCTCCGGGACTAAACAATCAGCCCCAGCATTCT. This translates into CSSSLAPGLNNQPQHS.

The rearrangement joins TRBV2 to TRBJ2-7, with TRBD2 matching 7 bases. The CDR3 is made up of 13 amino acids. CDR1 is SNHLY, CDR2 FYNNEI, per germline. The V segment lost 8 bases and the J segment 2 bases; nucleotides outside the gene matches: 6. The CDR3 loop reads CASLAEWTYEQYF. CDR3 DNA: TGTGCCAGCCTAGCGGAGTGGACCTACGAGCAGTACTTC.

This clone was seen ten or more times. The CDR3 DNA reads as TGCAGTGCACCCTTGGGAGGGCAGTACTTC. This encodes CSAPLGGQYF. The rearrangement links TRBV20-1 to TRBJ2-7, with a tentative D call TRBD2 (6 bases). Trimming took 6 bases from V and 9 from J, leaving 12 bases between them. The CDR3 runs 10 residues. Germline CDR1 is DFQATT and CDR2 is SNEGSKA (reference sequence).